The 4 T cell receptor beta chains reported below all come from one sample, sequenced in a study of radiation and T cells in renal cell carcinoma. Time point meaning: blood 4 weeks post-SBRT, at nephrectomy. Sample treatment: 15 Gy SBRT to primary tumor, nephrectomy 4 weeks later. The data were produced by immunoSEQ multiplex PCR, yet TCRdb's version contains in-frame clones alone and is incomplete. The sample has approximately 65,000 clones, 60% to 85% seen once. Specimen: blood, collected from a patient whose treatment included radiotherapy and nephrectomy. All receptors derive from a man aged 55-75 years with renal cell carcinoma.

Only a few counts were recorded for this clone. The rearrangement uses TRBV19 and TRBJ1-2; D uncertain. V dropped 3 bases and J dropped 3 bases, with 11 bases sitting between them. Germline lookup yields CDR1 LNHDA and CDR2 SQIVND (reference sequence). The CDR3 is made up of 14 amino acids. The CDR3 protein is CASSIPGRHYGYTF. The CDR3 DNA sequence: TGTGCCAGTAGTATCCCCGGGCGGCACTATGGCTACACCTTC.

The chain joins TRBV7-3 to TRBJ2-3; 7 nucleotides line up with TRBD2. V was pared by 5 bases and J by 2 bases, with 10 bases of the junction left unmatched. CDR1 SGHTA and CDR2 FQGTGA come from the germline V gene. The CDR3 loop spans 16 amino acids. This CDR3 is CASSLWASGYTDTQYF. As DNA, the CDR3 is TGTGCCAGCAGCCTCTGGGCTAGCGGTTACACAGATACGCAGTATTTT.

As regards this clone: In the same sample, other DNA sequences code for this CDR3. This sequence joins TRBV5-1 and TRBJ1-4, with D maybe TRBD1 (6 bases). Trimming removed 2 bases from V and 2 bases from J, with 7 bases in between. The germline CDR1 and CDR2 sequences are SGHRS and YFSETQ. CDR3 length equals 14 residues. As DNA, the CDR3 is TGCGCCAGCAGCTTCAGGGGCACTAATGAAAAACTGTTTTTT. This codes for CASSFRGTNEKLFF.

This chain uses TRBV6-5 with TRBJ1-3; D perhaps matches TRBD1 (6 bases). Trimming took off 7 bases at V and 2 bases at J, with 9 bases between the two ends. This CDR3 is 13 amino acids long. The germline gives CDR1 MNHEY, CDR2 SVGAGI. The CDR3 spells CASTKGAGNTIYF. DNA for the CDR3: TGTGCCAGCACCAAGGGGGCTGGAAACACCATATATTTT.